These 21 T cell receptor beta chains share one sample of origin, sequenced in a study of CD8 T cells in ankylosing spondylitis. TCRdb reanalysed the 5' RACE reads using MiXCR and keeps one entry per CDR3 protein. The sample carries around 150,000 distinct CDR3 sequences, around 42% recorded once. Sequencing was performed on synovial fluid, either unsorted or a sorted T cell fraction (not recorded which). The receptors here all came from a male donor with ankylosing spondylitis.

The rearrangement links TRBV4-1 to TRBJ1-2; D unresolved. The CDR3 covers 14 residues. Germline values: CDR1 MGHRA, CDR2 YSYEKL. V lost 5 bases and J 1 base, leaving 11 bases between the germline ends. The chain's CDR3 is CASSATTDNYGYTF. The CDR3 DNA follows: TGCGCCAGCAGCGCAACGACGGATAACTATGGCTACACCTTC.

V usage is TRBV24-1 and J usage is TRBJ1-2; D is perhaps TRBD1 (5 bases). Germline V gene sequence: CDR1 KGHDR, CDR2 SFDVKD. CDR3 length: 15 amino acids. V shed 3 bases and J shed 8 bases, with 18 bases lying between them. The CDR3 here is CATSDPGTSVWGYTF. The CDR3 DNA sequence: TGTGCCACCAGTGATCCCGGGACGTCCGTGTGGGGCTACACCTTC.

This clonotype showed up many times. The chain employs TRBV5-1 and TRBJ2-7; 10 bases are a match to TRBD1. CDR1 is SGHRS, CDR2 YFSETQ, per germline. The CDR3 consists of 15 residues. V shed 1 base and J 5 bases; nucleotides not matched to a gene: 6. CDR3 sequence (DNA): TGCGCCAGCAGCTTGAGCGGACAGGGGGTCCACGAGCAGTACTTC. Residues: CASSLSGQGVHEQYF. The full variable domain, completed using reference TRBV5-1 and TRBJ2-7, is KAGVTQTPRYLIKTRGQQVTLSCSPISGHRSVSWYQQTPGQGLQFLFEYFSETQRNKGNFPGRFSGRQFSNSRSEMNVSTLELGDSALYLCASSLSGQGVHEQYFGPGTRLTVT.

V gene TRBV15 combines with J gene TRBJ1-5; 9 bases map to TRBD1. The CDR3 length is 14 residues. Germline V lookup: CDR1 LNHNV, CDR2 YYDKDF (reference sequence). J gave up 6 bases and V 7 bases, and 7 bases lay outside the gene matches. As DNA, the CDR3 is TGTGCCACCACAGAGGACAGGGGTATTCAGCCCCAGCATTTT. Protein sequence: CATTEDRGIQPQHF.

The chain recombines TRBV12-3 or TRBV12-4 with TRBJ1-5; the D is unclear. V was cut by 1 base and J by 3 bases, with 4 bases left in between. This CDR3 contains 13 residues. CDR3 sequence: CASSLGHNQPQHF. The CDR3 DNA is TGTGCCAGCAGTTTAGGCCACAATCAGCCCCAGCATTTT.

This clonotype was seen more than once but under ten times. The junction and the germline gene differ at one end; a read error may be behind it. The V call is TRBV2, the J call TRBJ1-1; D unresolved. The germline V gene encodes CDR1 SNHLY and CDR2 FYNNEI. The length of the CDR3 is 8 residues. This chain's CDR3 is CASSEAFF. CDR3 nucleotides: TGTGCCAGCAGCGAAGCTTTCTTT.

This clonotype was detected only a few times. The genes are TRBV2 and TRBJ2-2, with 8 positions matching TRBD2. The CDR3 spans 13 residues. The V segment lost 9 bases and the J segment 0 bases; nucleotides outside the gene matches: 0. Germline CDR1 SNHLY, CDR2 FYNNEI. DNA for the CDR3: TGTGCCAGGGGACTAGCGAACACCGGGGAGCTGTTTTTT. This encodes CARGLANTGELFF.

The rearrangement uses TRBV11-2 and TRBJ2-3, with 7 bases aligning to TRBD2. The CDR3 covers 18 residues. With V trimmed by 0 bases and J by 2 bases, 11 bases remained unmatched. Germline values: CDR1 SGHAT, CDR2 FQNNGV. The CDR3 DNA is TGTGCCAGCAGCTTAGAGGAGTGGAGGCTAGCGGCCACAGATACGCAGTATTTT. Residues: CASSLEEWRLAATDTQYF. The entire variable domain, with the rest obtained from reference TRBV11-2 and TRBJ2-3, is as follows: EAGVAQSPRYKIIEKRQSVAFWCNPISGHATLYWYQQILGQGPKLLIQFQNNGVVDDSQLPKDRFSAERLKGVDSTLKIQPAKLEDSAVYLCASSLEEWRLAATDTQYFGPGTRLTVL.

This clonotype appeared a few times. This chain joins TRBV27 and TRBJ1-2; D is unclear. V was pared by 2 bases and J by 2 bases, with 6 bases between. Germline CDR1 is MNHEY and CDR2 is SMNVEV (reference sequence). The CDR3 is 13 residues long. The chain's CDR3 is CASSLGGNYGYTF. The CDR3 DNA reads as TGTGCCAGCAGTTTAGGCGGGAACTATGGCTACACCTTC.

V and J are TRBV7-9 and TRBJ2-3; 7 nucleotides line up with TRBD2. This CDR3 has 15 amino acids. The V segment lost 4 bases and the J segment 2 bases; nucleotides outside the gene matches: 6. Germline V gene sequence: CDR1 SEHNR, CDR2 FQNEAQ (reference sequence). The CDR3 coding sequence is TGTGCCAGCAGCTATCTAGCGGAAATCACAGATACGCAGTATTTT. Protein product: CASSYLAEITDTQYF.

The genes are TRBV12-3 or TRBV12-4 and TRBJ2-3; TRBD2 matches 10 bases. V was pared by 3 bases and J by 4 bases, with 7 bases of the junction left unmatched. This CDR3 has 16 residues. The chain's CDR3 is CASSFQAGGPPDTQYF. The CDR3 DNA reads as TGTGCCAGCAGTTTTCAAGCGGGGGGGCCTCCAGATACGCAGTATTTT.

The V and J genes are TRBV15 and TRBJ2-7, with 8 bases lining up with TRBD2. J gave up 3 bases and V 2 bases, and 9 bases lay outside the gene matches. The CDR3 contains 16 residues. Germline values: CDR1 LNHNV, CDR2 YYDKDF (reference sequence). This chain's CDR3 is CATSRPSGLALYEQYF. CDR3 in DNA: TGTGCCACCAGCAGACCCTCCGGACTAGCCCTCTACGAGCAGTACTTC.

This chain connects TRBV28 to TRBJ1-5; weak D call: TRBD1 (5 bases). Germline CDR1 is MDHEN and CDR2 is SYDVKM. There are 15 residues in the CDR3. Trimming stripped 2 bases from V and 1 base from J, with 9 bases between. This CDR3 reads CASSLRRTSNQPQHF. Written as DNA, the CDR3 is TGTGCCAGCAGTTTAAGGCGGACAAGCAATCAGCCCCAGCATTTT.

At least ten counts were recorded for this clonotype. In nucleotides, the CDR3 is TGTGCCATCAGTGAGACAGGGGATAAGGGGATACTGTTTTTT. Protein sequence: CAISETGDKGILFF. The chain combines TRBV10-3 with TRBJ1-4, with 7 positions matching TRBD1. The CDR3 spans 14 residues. The germline V gene encodes CDR1 ENHRY and CDR2 SYGVKD. V lost 2 bases and J lost 13; bases outside the gene matches: 10.

This clonotype turned up a few times. The V call is TRBV21-1, the J call TRBJ1-3; TRBD1, the D gene given by the table, was not confirmed from the DNA. TRBV21-1 is a pseudogene. The CDR3 length is 18 residues. The CDR3: CATRWRRDMSTSGNTIYF. The CDR3 nucleotides are TGTGCCACCCGATGGCGACGGGACATGTCGACCTCTGGAAACACCATATATTTT.

This chain uses TRBV6-1 with TRBJ1-2, with 9 bases fitting TRBD1. V lost 6 bases, J lost 3 bases, and 14 bases stayed unmatched. Per the germline V gene, CDR1 is MNHNS and CDR2 is SASEGT. CDR3 length equals 17 residues. The CDR3 DNA follows: TGTGCCAGCAGAGATCCGCCGGGACAGGGAGTAGACTATGGCTACACCTTC. It yields the protein CASRDPPGQGVDYGYTF.

The CDR3 loop is CASSQDPAGDGDTQYF. DNA of the CDR3: TGCGCCAGCAGCCAAGATCCCGCGGGAGACGGAGATACGCAGTATTTT. V usage is TRBV4-3 and J usage is TRBJ2-3, with 7 bases lining up with TRBD2. The length of the CDR3 is 16 residues. V shed 0 bases, J shed 5 bases, and the junction held 8 bases outside the gene matches. Per the germline V gene, CDR1 is LGHNA and CDR2 is YSLEER.

The V and J genes are TRBV20-1 and TRBJ2-7; TRBD2 might be the D (5 bases). Germline values: CDR1 DFQATT, CDR2 SNEGSKA (reference sequence). CDR3 length: 12 amino acids. Trimming cost V 4 bases and J 3 bases, with 10 bases left between them. CDR3 sequence reads: CSATDGGYEQYF. The CDR3 coding sequence is TGCAGTGCTACGGACGGAGGCTACGAGCAGTACTTC.

The chain uses TRBV9 and TRBJ1-2; 7 bases align to TRBD1. This CDR3 has 14 amino acids. Germline V gene data show CDR1 as SGDLS and CDR2 as YYNGEE. V lost 0 bases and J lost 6; bases outside the gene matches: 5. The CDR3, as DNA: TGTGCCAGCAGCGTAGGATACAGGGGCGATGGCTACACCTTC. Its translation is CASSVGYRGDGYTF.

This clonotype was found a few times. V gene TRBV6-1 combines with J gene TRBJ2-1, with D perhaps matching TRBD1 or TRBD2 (5 bases each). The germline CDR1 and CDR2 sequences are MNHNS and SASEGT. Trimming shortened V by 5 bases and J by 2 bases, and 13 bases separated the two germline ends. CDR3 length: 15 residues. Written as DNA, the CDR3 is TGTGCCAGCAGTCCCGGGGACCCCACCTACAATGAGCAGTTCTTC. As protein: CASSPGDPTYNEQFF.

CDR3 sequence: CASSSLAVYNEQFF. DNA of the CDR3: TGTGCCAGCAGCTCCTTAGCTGTTTACAATGAGCAGTTCTTC. The chain couples TRBV11-2 to TRBJ2-1; D is unresolved. Germline lookup yields CDR1 SGHAT and CDR2 FQNNGV. The CDR3 totals 14 residues. Trimming took off 4 bases at V and 4 bases at J, with 11 bases between the two ends. Based on the CDR3 plus reference TRBV11-2 and TRBJ2-1, the full variable domain is EAGVAQSPRYKIIEKRQSVAFWCNPISGHATLYWYQQILGQGPKLLIQFQNNGVVDDSQLPKDRFSAERLKGVDSTLKIQPAKLEDSAVYLCASSSLAVYNEQFFGPGTRLTVL.